Following are 18 T cell receptor beta chains from one sample sequenced in a study of blood T cell repertoires in COVID-19. Using immunoSEQ multiplex PCR, the repertoire was profiled, and TCRdb retains in-frame clones only, with some absent. The data hold about 210,000 clones, with over 75% observed a single time. The material sequenced was PBMCs or T cells enriched from blood (not recorded which). The receptors were gathered from a man aged 25 to 40 with acute COVID-19.

This clone has just a few counts. The gene calls are TRBV18 and TRBJ2-3, with D possibly being TRBD1 (5 bases). Germline-derived CDR1 and CDR2 are KGHSH and LQKENI. The germline V and J ends were trimmed by 4 bases and 5 bases, with 16 bases remaining between them. The CDR3 totals 15 residues. CDR3: CASSRSGISQDTQYF. The DNA for the CDR3 is TGTGCCAGCTCACGATCAGGGATTAGCCAAGATACGCAGTATTTT.

The CDR3 is CASSGGSGAGNQPQHF. Here the CDR3 DNA reads TGTGCCAGCAGTGGGGGCTCCGGGGCGGGAAATCAGCCCCAGCATTTT. The chain couples TRBV6-1 to TRBJ1-5, with D maybe TRBD1 (5 bases). CDR3 size: 16 residues. V lost 4 bases, J lost 4 bases, and 17 bases lay in between. The germline CDR1 and CDR2 sequences are MNHNS and SASEGT.

This clone came up once. The gene calls are TRBV11-1 and TRBJ2-3; TRBD1 matches 12 bases. The V gene end was trimmed by 2 bases and the J gene end by 11 bases; junction bases not matched to a gene: 8. Germline lookup yields CDR1 SGHAT and CDR2 FQDESV (reference sequence). This CDR3 has 15 residues. CDR3 in amino acids: CASSLSGTGGAGQYF. CDR3 in DNA: TGTGCCAGCAGCTTAAGTGGGACAGGGGGCGCAGGGCAGTATTTT.

The rearrangement links TRBV5-1 to TRBJ1-4; D gene ambiguous. CDR1 and CDR2 (germline): SGHRS, YFSETQ. V lost 0 bases, J lost 8 bases, and 11 bases lay in between. The CDR3 is made up of 14 amino acids. The CDR3 here is CASSLVSGNEKLFF. For the CDR3, the DNA is TGCGCCAGCAGCTTGGTATCGGGAAACGAAAAACTGTTTTTT.

The chain is built from TRBV5-5 and TRBJ1-5; 7 bases are a match to TRBD1. The CDR3 covers 18 residues. Germline lookup yields CDR1 SGHKS and CDR2 YYEKEE (reference sequence). The V gene end was trimmed by 3 bases and the J gene end by 7 bases; junction bases not matched to a gene: 19. CDR3 sequence reads: CASSSVYRDRVLGQPQHF. CDR3 coding DNA: TGTGCCAGCAGCTCAGTCTACCGCGACAGGGTTTTGGGGCAGCCCCAGCATTTT.

This chain uses TRBV9 with TRBJ2-1; weak D call: TRBD2 (6 bases). Trimming cost V 2 bases and J 5 bases, with 14 bases left between them. There are 15 residues in the CDR3. From germline, CDR1 is SGDLS and CDR2 YYNGEE. For the CDR3, the DNA is TGTGCCAGCAGCGTCAGGGACTCGTGGGACAATGAGCAGTTCTTC. Amino acids: CASSVRDSWDNEQFF.

J is TRBJ2-1 and V is TRBV14, with 8 nucleotides matching TRBD2. The CDR3 is made up of 16 amino acids. The V segment lost 1 base and the J segment 7 bases; nucleotides outside the gene matches: 9. Germline values: CDR1 SGHDN, CDR2 FVKESK. The CDR3 loop reads CASSQVRVSGTNEQFF. In DNA, the CDR3 is TGTGCCAGCAGCCAAGTTCGAGTTAGCGGGACAAATGAGCAGTTCTTC.

The chain is built from TRBV3-1 (or the pseudogene TRBV3-2) and TRBJ1-5; D perhaps matches TRBD1 (5 bases). This CDR3 region has 16 residues. Trimming took off 4 bases at V and 1 base at J, with 14 bases between the two ends. Looked up from germline, CDR1 is LGHDT and CDR2 is YNNKEL (reference sequence). The CDR3 DNA reads TGTGCCAGCAGCCTCATGGCGGAGGGGAGCAATCAGCCCCAGCATTTT. It codes for CASSLMAEGSNQPQHF.

V usage is TRBV5-1 and J usage is TRBJ1-3; TRBD1 matches 8 bases. There are 17 residues in the CDR3. CDR1 is SGHRS, CDR2 YFSETQ, per germline. With V trimmed by 4 bases and J by 4 bases, 13 bases remained unmatched. This chain's CDR3 is CASSLNAQGAHGNTIYF. The CDR3 nucleotides read TGCGCCAGCAGCCTTAACGCGCAGGGGGCGCACGGAAACACCATATATTTT.

The chain employs TRBV3-1 (or the pseudogene TRBV3-2) and TRBJ2-2, with TRBD2 identical over 8 bases. With V trimmed by 1 base and J by 0 bases, 10 bases remained unmatched. Germline V gives CDR1 LGHDT, CDR2 YNNKEL (reference sequence). The CDR3 is made up of 19 amino acids. The CDR3: CASSQATAGAAPNTGELFF. The CDR3 DNA is TGTGCCAGCAGCCAAGCGACAGCGGGGGCCGCGCCGAACACCGGGGAGCTGTTTTTT.

This rearrangement joins TRBV9 to TRBJ1-2; D unresolved. CDR1 is SGDLS, CDR2 YYNGEE, per germline. Between the trimmed V and J ends, which lost 3 bases and 2 bases, there was a span of 11 bases. The CDR3 contains 14 residues. CDR3: CASSGQELNYGYTF. Here the CDR3 DNA reads TGTGCCAGCAGCGGCCAGGAATTGAACTATGGCTACACCTTC.

The chain combines TRBV18 with TRBJ1-3; possibly TRBD1 for D (5 bases). This CDR3 contains 13 residues. From germline, CDR1 is KGHSH and CDR2 LQKENI. V was pared by 6 bases and J by 0 bases, with 6 bases between. In nucleotides, the CDR3 is TGTGCCAGCTCCACAGGCTCTGGAAACACCATATATTTT. Translating it yields CASSTGSGNTIYF.

CDR3 protein: CASGPPGGAQYF. The CDR3 DNA follows: TGTGCCAGCGGCCCCCCGGGGGGGGCCCAGTACTTC. The chain has TRBV12-3 or TRBV12-4 and TRBJ2-5, with TRBD2 matching over 8 bases. J gave up 9 bases and V 8 bases, and 8 bases lay outside the gene matches. This CDR3 comprises 12 residues.

The chain links TRBV23-1 to TRBJ2-1; 14 bases match TRBD2. TRBV23-1 belongs to the ORF category, with a function that is uncertain. After removal of 2 bases from V and 5 bases from J, the junction contained 2 bases not matched to a gene. CDR3 length equals 16 residues. The CDR3 DNA reads TGCGCCAGCAGTCAAGGACTAGCGGGGGGTGACAATGAGCAGTTCTTC. It translates to CASSQGLAGGDNEQFF.

This chain connects TRBV10-3 to TRBJ1-1, with D hard to call. V lost 10 bases, J lost 5 bases, and 14 bases lay in between. The CDR3 sequence is 12 residues long. From germline, CDR1 is ENHRY and CDR2 SYGVKD. DNA for the CDR3: TGTGCCACCGGAGACGGGGTTACTGAAGCTTTCTTT. This encodes CATGDGVTEAFF.

This clone was seen only once. This rearrangement joins TRBV5-1 to TRBJ1-1; D might be TRBD1 (5 bases). The CDR3 extends over 15 amino acids. Trimming removed 4 bases at V and 1 base at J, with 14 bases between. Germline V gives CDR1 SGHRS, CDR2 YFSETQ. The CDR3 protein is CASSAGFSENTEAFF. The CDR3 coding sequence is TGCGCCAGCAGCGCAGGGTTCTCGGAGAACACTGAAGCTTTCTTT.

The J gene is TRBJ2-5, the V gene TRBV20-1; 9 bases match TRBD2. From germline, CDR1 is DFQATT and CDR2 SNEGSKA (reference sequence). Unmatched junction bases numbered 5, after V lost 3 bases and J lost 3 bases. This CDR3 has 14 residues. The CDR3 reads CSASQASGEETQYF. The CDR3 DNA sequence: TGCAGTGCTAGTCAGGCTAGCGGGGAAGAGACCCAGTACTTC.

The J gene is TRBJ2-7, the V gene TRBV27, with TRBD1 matching over 7 bases. The CDR3 is made up of 14 amino acids. V shed 3 bases and J 4 bases; nucleotides not matched to a gene: 6. Germline V CDR1 and CDR2: MNHEY, SMNVEV (reference sequence). The DNA of the CDR3 is TGTGCCAGCAGTTTGTGGACAGGATCATACGAGCAGTACTTC. This sequence encodes CASSLWTGSYEQYF.